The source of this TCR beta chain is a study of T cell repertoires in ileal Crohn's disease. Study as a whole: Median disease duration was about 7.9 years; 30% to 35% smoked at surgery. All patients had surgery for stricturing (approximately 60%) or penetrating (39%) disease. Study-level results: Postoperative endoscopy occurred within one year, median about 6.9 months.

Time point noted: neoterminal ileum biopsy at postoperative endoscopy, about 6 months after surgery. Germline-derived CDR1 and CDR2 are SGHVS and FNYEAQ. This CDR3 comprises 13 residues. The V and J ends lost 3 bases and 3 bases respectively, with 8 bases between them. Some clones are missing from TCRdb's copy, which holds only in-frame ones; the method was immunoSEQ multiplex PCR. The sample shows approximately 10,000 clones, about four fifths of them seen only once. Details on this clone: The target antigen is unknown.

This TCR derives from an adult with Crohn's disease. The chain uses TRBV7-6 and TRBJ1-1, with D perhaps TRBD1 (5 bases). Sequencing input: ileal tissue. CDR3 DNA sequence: TGTGCCAGCAGCTTGCAGGGATACACTGAAGCTTTCTTT. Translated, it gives CASSLQGYTEAFF.